This TCR beta chain was sequenced in a study of blood T cell repertoires in COVID-19. Study details: T cells, B-cell-depleted T cells, or PBMCs supplied cDNA or gDNA.

The CDR3 is 15 residues long. Germline CDR1 is SGHNT and CDR2 is YYREEE (reference sequence). J was trimmed by 0 bases and V by 4 bases; bases with no gene match: 4. Sequencing used immunoSEQ multiplex PCR; TCRdb keeps in-frame clones, though not all of them. The sample lists hundreds of thousands of clones, roughly nine tenths occurring once. The cohort comprised adults aged about 18 to 100 years residing in about 25 US areas. Participant reports of clinical history set cohort assignment. What the recovered Cohort 3 donors had was two negative PCRs, clearance, or symptom resolution. The chain is built from TRBV5-4 and TRBJ2-5, with 9 bases aligning to TRBD2. The sample comprised PBMCs or T cells enriched from blood (not recorded which). This sequence originates from a young woman who had recovered from COVID-19. The CDR3 bases are TGTGCCAGCAGCGTCATAGCGGGGGACCAAGAGACCCAGTACTTC. This encodes CASSVIAGDQETQYF.